What follows are 26 T cell receptor beta chains derived from one specimen sequenced in a study of T-cell memory formation after mild COVID-19. TCRdb analysed the 5' RACE reads with MiXCR anew, one entry per CDR3 protein. The profile shows approximately 190,000 distinct CDR3 sequences, approximately 20% of them singletons. Material for sequencing was PBMCs or a T cell subset sorted from them (not recorded which). These receptors were collected from an adult woman who had mild COVID-19 (a few samples of this study predate the infection). Cell type and time point are not known.

V usage is TRBV7-9 and J usage is TRBJ2-1, with D perhaps TRBD1 (6 bases). This CDR3 has 15 residues. Trimming took 7 bases from V and 6 from J, leaving 19 bases between them. Per the germline V gene, CDR1 is SEHNR and CDR2 is FQNEAQ (reference sequence). The chain's CDR3 is CASTISADRPNEQFF. DNA of the CDR3: TGTGCCAGCACCATATCAGCCGACAGGCCCAATGAGCAGTTCTTC.

This clonotype was counted ten times or more. The rearrangement joins TRBV5-1 to TRBJ2-7; TRBD2 agrees at 13 bases. V dropped 4 bases and J dropped 2; count of bases not matched to a gene: 9. The CDR3 covers 17 residues. The germline V gene encodes CDR1 SGHRS and CDR2 YFSETQ. In DNA form, the CDR3 reads TGCGCCAGCAGCGCCTCGACTAGCGGGAGGTTCGCCTACGAGCAGTACTTC. Its protein is CASSASTSGRFAYEQYF. Variable domain in full (rest from reference TRBV5-1 and TRBJ2-7): KAGVTQTPRYLIKTRGQQVTLSCSPISGHRSVSWYQQTPGQGLQFLFEYFSETQRNKGNFPGRFSGRQFSNSRSEMNVSTLELGDSALYLCASSASTSGRFAYEQYFGPGTRLTVT.

This clonotype was counted between two and nine times. The V and J genes are TRBV5-4 and TRBJ2-3; D might be TRBD2 (7 bases). V was clipped by 4 bases and J by 4 bases, with 16 bases between them. CDR3 length: 15 residues. Germline-derived CDR1 and CDR2 are SGHNT and YYREEE (reference sequence). CDR3: CASSRRGGAPDTQYF. The CDR3 coding sequence is TGTGCCAGCAGCCGGAGAGGGGGGGCACCAGATACGCAGTATTTT.

This sequence joins TRBV6-2 or TRBV6-3 and TRBJ2-2; 10 bases line up with TRBD2. This CDR3 is built from 17 residues. CDR1 MNHEY and CDR2 SVGEGT come from the germline V gene. Unmatched junction bases numbered 8, after V lost 2 bases and J lost 5 bases. CDR3 loop: CASSYTTGLAQTGELFF. For the CDR3, the DNA is TGTGCCAGCAGTTACACCACGGGACTAGCGCAGACCGGGGAGCTGTTTTTT.

This clonotype was found a few times. The rearrangement uses TRBV5-6 and TRBJ2-3; D not resolved. Germline CDR1 and CDR2: SGHDT and YYEEEE. The CDR3 is 13 amino acids. V lost 0 bases and J lost 6, with 8 bases in between. The CDR3 DNA reads TGTGCCAGCAGCTTGGCCGCGAGGGATACGCAGTATTTT. It codes for CASSLAARDTQYF.

The chain is built from TRBV3-1 and TRBJ1-1; tentatively, D is TRBD1 (5 bases). This CDR3 has 14 amino acids. The germline gives CDR1 LGHDT, CDR2 YNNKEL (reference sequence). The V gene lost 1 base and the J gene lost 7 bases, with 13 bases spanning the gap. The CDR3 nucleotides read TGTGCCAGCAGCCAAGCGGTGCACGGGGGTGAAGCTTTCTTT. This translates into CASSQAVHGGEAFF.

V and J are TRBV9 and TRBJ1-2; possibly TRBD1 for D (6 bases). The CDR3 covers 14 residues. Germline CDR1 is SGDLS and CDR2 is YYNGEE. The V and J ends lost 3 bases and 7 bases respectively, with 16 bases between them. The CDR3 loop reads CASSALAGVAGYTF. The CDR3 DNA sequence: TGTGCCAGCAGCGCCCTAGCAGGGGTTGCTGGCTACACCTTC.

The chain recombines TRBV6-1 with TRBJ1-2, with TRBD1 matching 10 bases. J lost 7 bases, V lost 10 bases, and 3 bases had no gene match. CDR1 is MNHNS and CDR2 is SASEGT in the germline V gene. The CDR3 runs to 11 residues. The CDR3: CATRTGGGYTF. The CDR3 DNA reads TGTGCCACCCGGACAGGGGGTGGCTACACCTTC.

This rearrangement joins TRBV10-3 to TRBJ2-1, with D perhaps TRBD2 (5 bases). Germline V gene sequence: CDR1 ENHRY, CDR2 SYGVKD. CDR3 length equals 12 residues. The germline V and J ends were trimmed by 2 bases and 14 bases, with 13 bases remaining between them. This CDR3 is CAISETGSGEFF. CDR3 sequence (DNA): TGTGCCATCAGTGAGACGGGGTCTGGAGAGTTCTTC.

This clonotype showed up many times. V gene TRBV2 combines with J gene TRBJ1-3; D ambiguous. The germline V gene has CDR1 SNHLY and CDR2 FYNNEI. V was clipped by 3 bases and J by 0 bases, with 6 bases between them. This CDR3 contains 14 residues. CDR3 nucleotides: TGTGCCAGCAGTGATCAGAACTCTGGAAACACCATATATTTT. Residues: CASSDQNSGNTIYF. The full variable domain, in which reference TRBV2 and TRBJ1-3 provide the parts outside the CDR3, is EPEVTQTPSHQVTQMGQEVILRCVPISNHLYFYWYRQILGQKVEFLVSFYNNEISEKSEIFDDQFSVERPDGSNFTLKIRSTKLEDSAMYFCASSDQNSGNTIYFGEGSWLTVV.

This clonotype was counted a few times. This sequence joins TRBV7-9 and TRBJ1-1; D is unresolved. The CDR3 is 14 residues long. Trimming shortened V by 2 bases and J by 1 base, and 8 bases separated the two germline ends. From germline, CDR1 is SEHNR and CDR2 FQNEAQ (reference sequence). CDR3 nucleotide sequence: TGTGCCAGCAGCTTAAGGGCCCAGAACACTGAAGCTTTCTTT. Residues: CASSLRAQNTEAFF.

This clonotype occurred many times. This rearrangement joins TRBV4-3 to TRBJ2-3; 10 nucleotides match TRBD2. CDR3 size: 18 residues. The V gene end was trimmed by 0 bases and the J gene end by 5 bases; junction bases not matched to a gene: 11. CDR1 LGHNA and CDR2 YSLEER come from the germline V gene. CDR3 sequence reads: CASSQEVGLAGAVDTQYF. CDR3 DNA: TGCGCCAGCAGCCAAGAAGTAGGCCTAGCGGGAGCGGTAGATACGCAGTATTTT.

With respect to this clonotype: A junction boundary mismatches the germline segment, possibly from a read error. The chain is built from TRBV29-1 and TRBJ2-7; 8 bases match TRBD1. Germline CDR1 and CDR2: SQVTM and ANQGSEA. This CDR3 contains 14 residues. The CDR3 reads CSVEGQGKVYEQYF. The CDR3 region has the DNA TGCAGCGTCGAAGGACAGGGTAAGGTCTACGAGCAGTACTTC.

This clonotype has only a few counts. The chain carries TRBV7-2 and TRBJ2-7, with TRBD1 matching over 7 bases. The trim removed 10 bases at V and 2 bases at J, leaving 8 bases unmatched. Germline V gives CDR1 SGHTA, CDR2 FQGNSA. The CDR3 runs to 13 residues. The CDR3 DNA reads as TGTGCCATATCCCGGGACAGAGCCTACGAGCAGTACTTC. Translated: CAISRDRAYEQYF.

The sample holds a few counts of this clonotype. The V call is TRBV15, the J call TRBJ1-4; D is unresolved. The V gene's germline CDR1 is LNHNV and CDR2 YYDKDF (reference sequence). V lost 2 bases to trimming and J lost 0 bases, with 7 bases between them. The CDR3 length is 15 residues. DNA for the CDR3: TGTGCCACCAGCAGAAGGACTGCAACTAATGAAAAACTGTTTTTT. Protein product: CATSRRTATNEKLFF.

This clonotype came up a few times. This rearrangement joins TRBV12-3 or TRBV12-4 to TRBJ1-5; TRBD1 matches 9 bases. The CDR3 consists of 15 residues. Unmatched junction bases numbered 6, after V lost 4 bases and J lost 5 bases. CDR3 coding DNA: TGTGCCAGCAGTTCCCGGACAGGGGCCGATCAGCCCCAGCATTTT. This codes for CASSSRTGADQPQHF.

This clonotype was observed a few times. The V gene is TRBV10-3, the J gene TRBJ2-6; perhaps D is TRBD1 or TRBD2 (5 bases each). Germline loops: CDR1 ENHRY, CDR2 SYGVKD. V dropped 3 bases and J dropped 2 bases, with 8 bases sitting between them. CDR3 length: 15 amino acids. The CDR3 nucleotides read TGTGCCATCAGTGACGGGACCGCTGGGGCCAACGTCCTGACTTTC. Encoded protein: CAISDGTAGANVLTF.

This clonotype was seen only a few times. The chain combines TRBV20-1 with TRBJ1-4, with D hard to call. Deletions cut 0 bases from V and 6 bases from J, with 11 bases between. The CDR3 consists of 14 residues. Germline values: CDR1 DFQATT, CDR2 SNEGSKA (reference sequence). The CDR3 DNA reads TGCAGTGCTAGAGATCTGGAAAAGGATGAAAAACTGTTTTTT. It specifies CSARDLEKDEKLFF.

The chain couples TRBV5-5 to TRBJ1-1; a weak D match, TRBD1 (6 bases). This CDR3 spans 15 amino acids. V lost 0 bases and J lost 5, with 14 bases in between. Germline V gene sequence: CDR1 SGHKS, CDR2 YYEKEE (reference sequence). The CDR3 DNA is TGTGCCAGCAGCTTGGGCCAGGGGCCAAGGACTGAAGCTTTCTTT. As protein: CASSLGQGPRTEAFF.

This clonotype was seen many times. The V and J genes are TRBV29-1 and TRBJ2-7; D could derive from TRBD1 or TRBD2 (5 bases each). Germline V gene lookup returns CDR1 SQVTM and CDR2 ANQGSEA. V was cut by 1 base and J by 4 bases, with 20 bases left in between. The CDR3 extends over 16 amino acids. The CDR3 nucleotides read TGCAGCGTTGAAGTGGGGATCGGGGCAGTTCCATACGAGCAGTACTTC. The encoded protein is CSVEVGIGAVPYEQYF.

This clonotype was counted many times. The V and J genes are TRBV6-1 and TRBJ1-5, with a possible D match to TRBD1 (5 bases). There are 16 residues in the CDR3. The germline V gene encodes CDR1 MNHNS and CDR2 SASEGT. Between the trimmed V and J ends, which lost 1 base and 0 bases, there was a span of 10 bases. CDR3 loop: CASSEGTYYSNQPQHF. The CDR3 DNA reads as TGTGCCAGCAGTGAAGGGACATATTATAGCAATCAGCCCCAGCATTTT.

This clonotype was counted between two and nine times. V and J are TRBV5-1 and TRBJ2-3; 8 bases align to TRBD2. Losses at the gene ends were 2 bases for V and 2 bases for J; bases not matched to a gene: 1. CDR1 SGHRS and CDR2 YFSETQ come from the germline V gene. The CDR3 extends over 14 amino acids. The CDR3 DNA follows: TGCGCCAGCAGCTTCGGGGGGGACACAGATACGCAGTATTTT. Translating gives CASSFGGDTDTQYF.

The chain joins TRBV7-8 to TRBJ1-2, with D possibly TRBD1 on 6 matching bases. The CDR3 spans 14 residues. Germline assignment: CDR1 SGHVS and CDR2 FQNEAQ. V was cut by 1 base and J by 4 bases, with 10 bases left in between. This chain's CDR3 is CASSLVQGSYGYTF. The CDR3 region has the DNA TGTGCCAGCAGCTTAGTACAGGGTAGCTATGGCTACACCTTC. Combining the CDR3 with reference TRBV7-8 and TRBJ1-2 gives the whole variable domain GAGVSQSPRYKVAKRGQDVALRCDPISGHVSLFWYQQALGQGPEFLTYFQNEAQLDKSGLPSDRFFAERPEGSVSTLKIQRTQQEDSAVYLCASSLVQGSYGYTFGSGTRLTVV.

This clonotype has more than one count but fewer than ten. In DNA, the CDR3 is TGTGCCAGCAGTGAAGGCTTAGTGGGTGGCTACACCTTC. It is translated as CASSEGLVGGYTF. The rearrangement uses TRBV25-1 and TRBJ1-2; no definite D call. V lost 2 bases and J lost 7, with 11 bases in between. Germline V CDR1 and CDR2: MGHDK, SYGVNS. The CDR3 is 13 amino acids.

This clonotype was found a few times. The chain has TRBV12-3 or TRBV12-4 and TRBJ2-3; no definite D call. V dropped 5 bases and J dropped 5 bases, with 11 bases sitting between them. CDR3 size: 13 residues. The CDR3: CASSLPIRDTQYF. CDR3 in DNA: TGTGCCAGCAGTCTCCCAATCCGAGATACGCAGTATTTT.

This clonotype was picked up a small number of times. J is TRBJ2-7 and V is TRBV6-5; 8 bases are shared with TRBD2. Trimming removed 7 bases from V and 5 bases from J; junction bases left unmatched: 10. Germline assignment: CDR1 MNHEY and CDR2 SVGAGI. CDR3 length equals 14 residues. CDR3 in amino acids: CASKYDGRADEQYF. The CDR3 DNA reads as TGTGCCAGCAAGTATGACGGGAGGGCCGACGAGCAGTACTTC.